The clone carrying this T cell receptor beta chain was picked up a small number of times. The antigen is undetermined. This sample is part of a study of beta chain features in type 1 diabetes. CDR1 SGHNT and CDR2 YYREEE come from the germline V gene (reference sequence). J was trimmed by 6 bases and V by 2 bases; bases with no gene match: 9. The CDR3 totals 16 residues. All of the isolated RNA was reverse transcribed, so expressed TCRB transcripts were sequenced. Profiling relied on immunoSEQ multiplex PCR, and the TCRdb table lists in-frame clones only, not all of them. The sample has roughly 450,000 clones; roughly 11% are singletons. Study-level results: A potential PCR bias toward shorter templates would be equal in patient and control samples. Within each of all four CD4+ subsets, Type 1 diabetes patients had TCRB CDR3s that were moderately but significantly shorter.

Every participating donor gave one draw, a heparinised blood sample averaging approximately 120 mL. Populations isolated by sorting all had purity greater than 98%. The chain links TRBV5-4 to TRBJ2-1; TRBD2 agrees at 9 bases. The source material was naive CD4+ T cells from blood. The receptor's source is a woman aged 18-29 years in good health. CDR3 in amino acids: CASSFLFAGGANEQFF. CDR3 DNA sequence: TGTGCCAGCAGCTTCCTTTTTGCGGGAGGGGCCAATGAGCAGTTCTTC.